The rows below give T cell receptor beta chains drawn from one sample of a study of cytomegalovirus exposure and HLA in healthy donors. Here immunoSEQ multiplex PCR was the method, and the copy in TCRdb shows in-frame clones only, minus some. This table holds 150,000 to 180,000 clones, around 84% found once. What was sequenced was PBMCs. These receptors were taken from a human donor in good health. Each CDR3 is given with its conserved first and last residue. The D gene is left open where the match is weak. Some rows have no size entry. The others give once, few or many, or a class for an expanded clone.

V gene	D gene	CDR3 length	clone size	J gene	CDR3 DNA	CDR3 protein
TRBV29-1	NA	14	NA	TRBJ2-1	TGCAGCGTCCAGAGAGAACTAGTCCGGGATGAGCAGTTCTTC	CSVQRELVRDEQFF
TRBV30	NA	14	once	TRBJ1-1	TGTGCCTGGAGAAGTGGCAGGGTGAACACTGAAGCTTTCTTT	CAWRSGRVNTEAFF
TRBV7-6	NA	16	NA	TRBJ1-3	TGTGCCAGCAGCTTAAGGTCCCGGGGAGCCGGAAACACCATATATTTT	CASSLRSRGAGNTIYF
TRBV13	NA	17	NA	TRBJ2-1	TGTGCCAGCAGCGTAGACCCGGGAGACAGAGCCTACAATGAGCAGTTCTTC	CASSVDPGDRAYNEQFF
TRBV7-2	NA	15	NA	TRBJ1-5	TGTGCCAGCAGCTTAGTATTAGCGTTGAATCAGCCCCAGCATTTT	CASSLVLALNQPQHF
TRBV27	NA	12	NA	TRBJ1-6	TGTGCCAGCAGTTTTCGGGATTCACCCCTCCACTTT	CASSFRDSPLHF
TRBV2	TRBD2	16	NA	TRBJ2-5	TGTGCCAGCAGCGAGGAACTAGCGGGAGGTCTTGGGACCCAGTACTTC	CASSEELAGGLGTQYF
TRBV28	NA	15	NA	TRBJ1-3	TGTGCCAGCAGTTTCCCGGGGAGCTCTGGAAACACCATATATTTT	CASSFPGSSGNTIYF
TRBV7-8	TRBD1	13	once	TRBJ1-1	TGTGCCAGCAGCCACCCGGACAGGCCCGGGGCTTTCTTT	CASSHPDRPGAFF
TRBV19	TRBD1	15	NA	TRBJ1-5	TGTGCCAGTACCATTGGACAGGGGGGCAATCAGCCCCAGCATTTT	CASTIGQGGNQPQHF
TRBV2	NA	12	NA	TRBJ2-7	TGTGCCAGCACCAGGACAGCTTACGAGCAGTACTTC	CASTRTAYEQYF
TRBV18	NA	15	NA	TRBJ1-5	TGTGCCAGCTCACCGGACGGCCAGGGCGTCCAGCCCCAGCATTTT	CASSPDGQGVQPQHF
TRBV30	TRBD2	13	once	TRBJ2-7	TGTGCTTTTAACCGGGACTACCGGGACGAGCAGTACTTC	CAFNRDYRDEQYF
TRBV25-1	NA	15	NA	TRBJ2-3	TGTGCCAGCAGTGGGGGCGGATTTTTCACGGATACGCAGTATTTT	CASSGGGFFTDTQYF
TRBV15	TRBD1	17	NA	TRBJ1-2	TGTGCCACCAGCAGAGATGCCCCGGGACAGACTACCTATGGCTACACCTTC	CATSRDAPGQTTYGYTF
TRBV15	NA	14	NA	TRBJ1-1	TGTGCCACCAGCGGCCTTCCACTGAACACTGAAGCTTTCTTT	CATSGLPLNTEAFF
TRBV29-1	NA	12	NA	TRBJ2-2	TGCAGCGTTGTAGGGGACACCGGGGAGCTGTTTTTT	CSVVGDTGELFF
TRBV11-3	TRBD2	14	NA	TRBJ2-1	TGTGCCAGCAGCCTCTCGGGGGAGGGAGGGGAGCAGTTCTTC	CASSLSGEGGEQFF
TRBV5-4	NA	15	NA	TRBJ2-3	TGTGCCAGCAGCTTTCGGGGAATTAGCACAGATACGCAGTATTTT	CASSFRGISTDTQYF
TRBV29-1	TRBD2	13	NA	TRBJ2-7	TGCAGCGTTGAAGGGCCTAGCGGCTACGAGCAGTACTTC	CSVEGPSGYEQYF
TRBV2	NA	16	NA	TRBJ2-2	TGTGCCAGCAAAGGAGGACTCACCCTGAACACCGGGGAGCTGTTTTTT	CASKGGLTLNTGELFF
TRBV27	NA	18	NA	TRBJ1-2	TGTGCCAGCAGTTTGGTGGGTCCCCCTGCGGGGTCTAACTATGGCTACACCTTC	CASSLVGPPAGSNYGYTF